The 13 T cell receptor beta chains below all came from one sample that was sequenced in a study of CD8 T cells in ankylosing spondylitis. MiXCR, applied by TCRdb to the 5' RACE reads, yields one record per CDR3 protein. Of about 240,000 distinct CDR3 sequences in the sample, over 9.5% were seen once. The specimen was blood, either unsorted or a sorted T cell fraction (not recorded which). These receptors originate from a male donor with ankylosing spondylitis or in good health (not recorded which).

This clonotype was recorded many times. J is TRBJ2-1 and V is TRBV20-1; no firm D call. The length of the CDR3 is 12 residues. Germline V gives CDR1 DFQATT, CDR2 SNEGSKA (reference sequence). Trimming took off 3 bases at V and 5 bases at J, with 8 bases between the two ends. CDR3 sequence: CSASQADNEQFF. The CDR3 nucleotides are TGCAGTGCTAGTCAGGCAGACAATGAGCAGTTCTTC.

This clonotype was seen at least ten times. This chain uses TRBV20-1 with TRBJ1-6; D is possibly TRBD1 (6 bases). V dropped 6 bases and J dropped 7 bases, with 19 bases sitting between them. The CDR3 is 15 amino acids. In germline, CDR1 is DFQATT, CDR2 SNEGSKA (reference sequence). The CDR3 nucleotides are TGCAGTGCAGCGAGGGGGGGGATTACGAATTCACCCCTCCACTTT. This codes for CSAARGGITNSPLHF.

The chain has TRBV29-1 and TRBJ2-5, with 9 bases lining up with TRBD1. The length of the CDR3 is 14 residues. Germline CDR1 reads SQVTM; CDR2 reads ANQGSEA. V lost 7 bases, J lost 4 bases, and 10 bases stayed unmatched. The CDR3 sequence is CSARDREGLETQYF. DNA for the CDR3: TGCAGCGCCCGGGACAGGGAGGGTTTAGAGACCCAGTACTTC.

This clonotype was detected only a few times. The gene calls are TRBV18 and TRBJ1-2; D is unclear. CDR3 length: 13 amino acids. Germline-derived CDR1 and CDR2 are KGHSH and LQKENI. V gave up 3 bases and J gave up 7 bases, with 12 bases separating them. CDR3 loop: CASSPLRAGGYTF. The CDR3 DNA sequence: TGTGCCAGCTCACCCTTAAGGGCCGGTGGCTACACCTTC.

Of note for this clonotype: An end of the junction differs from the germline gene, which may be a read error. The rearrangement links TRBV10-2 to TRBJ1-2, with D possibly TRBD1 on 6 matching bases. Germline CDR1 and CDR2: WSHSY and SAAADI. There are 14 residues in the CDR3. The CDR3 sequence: CANSGGTTLYGYTF. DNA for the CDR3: TGCGCCAACAGTGGAGGGACAACGCTCTATGGCTACACCTTC.

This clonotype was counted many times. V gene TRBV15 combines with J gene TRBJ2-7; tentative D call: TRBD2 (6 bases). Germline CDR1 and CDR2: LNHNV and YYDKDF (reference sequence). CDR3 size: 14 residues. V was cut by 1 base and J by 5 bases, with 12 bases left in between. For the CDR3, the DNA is TGTGCCACCAGCAGAGGTCGGGAGTTGAACGAGCAGTACTTC. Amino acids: CATSRGRELNEQYF.

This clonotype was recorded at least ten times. As DNA, the CDR3 is TGTGCCAGCCGGCGGGGGAGTGGAGGGTCCCAGTACTTC. Translating it yields CASRRGSGGSQYF. The chain couples TRBV3-2 to TRBJ2-5; no DNA check was done on the table's D call, TRBD2. TRBV3-2 is recorded as a pseudogene. CDR3 length equals 13 residues.

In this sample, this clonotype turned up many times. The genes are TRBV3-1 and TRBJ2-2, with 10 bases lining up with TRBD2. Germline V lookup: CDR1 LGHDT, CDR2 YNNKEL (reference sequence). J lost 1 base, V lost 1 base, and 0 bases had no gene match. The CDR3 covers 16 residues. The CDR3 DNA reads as TGTGCCAGCAGCCAAGGACTAGCGGGGAACACCGGGGAGCTGTTTTTT. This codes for CASSQGLAGNTGELFF.

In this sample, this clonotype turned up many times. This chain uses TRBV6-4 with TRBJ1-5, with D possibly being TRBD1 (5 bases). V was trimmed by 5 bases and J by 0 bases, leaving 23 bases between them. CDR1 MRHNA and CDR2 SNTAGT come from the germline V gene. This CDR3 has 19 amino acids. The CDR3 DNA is TGTGCCAGCAGTCCTCGGACATTATCAGGGAGGGATAGCAATCAGCCCCAGCATTTT. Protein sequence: CASSPRTLSGRDSNQPQHF.

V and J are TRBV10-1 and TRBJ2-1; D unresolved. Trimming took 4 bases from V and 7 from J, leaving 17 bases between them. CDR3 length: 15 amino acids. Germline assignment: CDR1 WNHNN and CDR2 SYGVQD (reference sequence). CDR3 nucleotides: TGCGCCAGCAGTGGGGCTAGGACCCTTAAGAATGAGCAGTTCTTC. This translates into CASSGARTLKNEQFF.

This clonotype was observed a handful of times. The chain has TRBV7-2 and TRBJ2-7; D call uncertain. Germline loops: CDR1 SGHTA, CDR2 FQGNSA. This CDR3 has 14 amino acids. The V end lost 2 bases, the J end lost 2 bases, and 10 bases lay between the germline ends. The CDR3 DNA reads TGTGCCAGCAGCTTAATGAAGATTGCCTACGAGCAGTACTTC. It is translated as CASSLMKIAYEQYF.

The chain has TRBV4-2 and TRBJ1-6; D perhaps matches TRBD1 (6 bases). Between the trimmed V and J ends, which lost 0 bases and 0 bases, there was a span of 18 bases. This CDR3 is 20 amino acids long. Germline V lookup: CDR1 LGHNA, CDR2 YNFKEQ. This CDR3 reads CASSQDSTGQPSSYNSPLHF. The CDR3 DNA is TGTGCCAGCAGCCAAGATTCCACAGGGCAACCAAGCTCCTATAATTCACCCCTCCACTTT.

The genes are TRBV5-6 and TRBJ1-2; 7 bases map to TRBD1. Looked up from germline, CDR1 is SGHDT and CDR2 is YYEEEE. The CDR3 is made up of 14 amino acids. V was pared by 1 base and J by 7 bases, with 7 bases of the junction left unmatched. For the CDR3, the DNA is TGTGCCAGCAGCTTGAGAGGGGGGACAGTTGGCTACACCTTC. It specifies CASSLRGGTVGYTF. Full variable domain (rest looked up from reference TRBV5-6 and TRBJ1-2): DAGVTQSPTHLIKTRGQQVTLRCSPKSGHDTVSWYQQALGQGPQFIFQYYEEEERQRGNFPDRFSGHQFPNYSSELNVNALLLGDSALYLCASSLRGGTVGYTFGSGTRLTVV.